Below are 11 T cell receptor beta chains sequenced from a single sample in a study of graft-versus-host responses after intestinal transplantation. Only in-frame clones appear in the TCRdb table, and some are missing; sequencing was by immunoSEQ multiplex PCR. The table has around 92,000 clones, 86% seen once. The sample was PBMCs, taken 255 days after intestinal transplant. These receptors came from a human patient who received an intestinal transplant, so some T cells may come from the graft donor.

The gene calls are TRBV28 and TRBJ1-2; D is uncertain. Germline CDR1 reads MDHEN; CDR2 reads SYDVKM. Trimming pared 6 bases from V and 4 bases from J, leaving 21 bases between. This CDR3 comprises 16 residues. The CDR3 reads CASSFTGKNLFYGYTF. The CDR3 coding sequence is TGTGCCAGCAGCTTTACCGGGAAAAACCTATTCTATGGCTACACCTTC.

The sample holds a few counts of this clone. CDR3 nucleotide sequence: TGCAGCGTGAGGGGTGGGGGGGAAGCTGATACGCAGTATTTT. It translates to CSVRGGGEADTQYF. The rearrangement uses TRBV29-1 and TRBJ2-3; 7 bases fit TRBD2. V trimming: 6 bases; J trimming: 6 bases; junction bases outside the gene matches: 12. The CDR3 spans 14 residues. CDR1 SQVTM and CDR2 ANQGSEA come from the germline V gene.

V usage is TRBV2 and J usage is TRBJ2-6; 9 bases map to TRBD1. CDR3 length equals 16 residues. J was trimmed by 0 bases and V by 9 bases; bases with no gene match: 6. Germline values: CDR1 SNHLY, CDR2 FYNNEI. CDR3: CARTRDRDSGANVLTF. The CDR3 coding sequence is TGTGCCAGGACTCGGGACAGGGACTCTGGGGCCAACGTCCTGACTTTC.

V is TRBV28 and J is TRBJ2-7; TRBD2 agrees at 8 bases. Germline loops: CDR1 MDHEN, CDR2 SYDVKM. This CDR3 spans 20 amino acids. The V segment lost 1 base and the J segment 0 bases; nucleotides outside the gene matches: 17. The CDR3, as DNA: TGTGCCAGCAGTTTATTATCCGCGGGGGGTCGGCGGGAGGTCTCCTACGAGCAGTACTTC. Translated: CASSLLSAGGRREVSYEQYF.

The chain is built from TRBV11-2 and TRBJ1-1, with 8 nucleotides matching TRBD1. J was trimmed by 6 bases and V by 4 bases; bases with no gene match: 10. The CDR3 totals 15 residues. Per the germline V gene, CDR1 is SGHAT and CDR2 is FQNNGV. The CDR3 sequence is CASSSPDRVTAEAFF. The CDR3 nucleotides read TGTGCCAGCAGCTCGCCGGACAGGGTTACCGCTGAAGCTTTCTTT.

The sample holds one count of this clone. The gene calls are TRBV11-2 and TRBJ2-7, with TRBD2 identical over 12 bases. There are 15 residues in the CDR3. The V gene end was trimmed by 2 bases and the J gene end by 7 bases; junction bases not matched to a gene: 6. Germline values: CDR1 SGHAT, CDR2 FQNNGV. CDR3: CASSLLAGGPQEQYV. As DNA, the CDR3 is TGTGCCAGCAGCTTACTAGCGGGGGGGCCTCAAGAGCAGTACGTC.

This sequence joins TRBV4-1 and TRBJ2-7; D uncertain. Trimming removed 0 bases from V and 0 bases from J, with 21 bases in between. The CDR3 contains 19 residues. Looked up from germline, CDR1 is MGHRA and CDR2 is YSYEKL. The CDR3 sequence: CASSQEMSNLGPNSYEQYF. The DNA of the CDR3 is TGCGCCAGCAGCCAAGAAATGTCCAATCTAGGCCCTAACTCCTACGAGCAGTACTTC.

The V gene is TRBV2, the J gene TRBJ2-2; possible D gene TRBD2, 6 bases. Trimming stripped 7 bases from V and 5 bases from J, with 17 bases between. Per the germline V gene, CDR1 is SNHLY and CDR2 is FYNNEI. The CDR3 runs to 15 residues. The CDR3 coding sequence is TGTGCCAGCATCTTAGCGGTCGGACGGACCGGGGAGCTGTTTTTT. This codes for CASILAVGRTGELFF.

This clone has just a few counts. The CDR3: CASSLWKAGDSYEQYF. DNA of the CDR3: TGTGCCAGCAGTTTATGGAAGGCGGGAGACTCCTACGAGCAGTACTTC. The V and J genes are TRBV28 and TRBJ2-7; 7 bases line up with TRBD2. This CDR3 has 16 amino acids. Germline loops: CDR1 MDHEN, CDR2 SYDVKM. The J segment lost 0 bases and the V segment lost 0 bases, leaving 5 bases of the junction unmatched.

This clone was seen only once. The J gene is TRBJ1-3, the V gene TRBV7-8; no reliable D call. The CDR3 consists of 15 residues. The germline V and J ends were trimmed by 5 bases and 0 bases, with 11 bases remaining between them. CDR1 is SGHVS and CDR2 is FQNEAQ in the germline V gene. CDR3 in amino acids: CASSQQAVSGNTIYF. For the CDR3, the DNA is TGTGCCAGCAGCCAGCAGGCAGTCTCTGGAAACACCATATATTTT.

This chain links TRBV4-1 with TRBJ2-5; TRBD1 agrees at 12 bases. Germline CDR1 is MGHRA and CDR2 is YSYEKL. This CDR3 has 16 residues. V trimming: 2 bases; J trimming: 4 bases; junction bases outside the gene matches: 5. CDR3 loop: CASSQPGTGGTETQYF. The CDR3 DNA is TGCGCCAGCAGCCAACCCGGGACAGGGGGCACAGAGACCCAGTACTTC.